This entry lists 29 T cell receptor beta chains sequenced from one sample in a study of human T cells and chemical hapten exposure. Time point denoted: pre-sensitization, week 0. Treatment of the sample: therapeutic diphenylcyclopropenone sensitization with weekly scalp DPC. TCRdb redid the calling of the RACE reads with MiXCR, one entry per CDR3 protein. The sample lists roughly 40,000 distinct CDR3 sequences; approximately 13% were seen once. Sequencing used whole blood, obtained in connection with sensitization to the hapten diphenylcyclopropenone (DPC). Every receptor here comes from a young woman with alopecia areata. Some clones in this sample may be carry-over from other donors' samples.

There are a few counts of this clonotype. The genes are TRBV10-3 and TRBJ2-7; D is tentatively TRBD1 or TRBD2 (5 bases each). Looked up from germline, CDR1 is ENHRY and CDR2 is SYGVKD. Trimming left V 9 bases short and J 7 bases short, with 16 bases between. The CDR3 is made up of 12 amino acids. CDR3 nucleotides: TGTGCCATTCTGGGGACCAACGGAGAGCAGTACTTC. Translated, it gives CAILGTNGEQYF.

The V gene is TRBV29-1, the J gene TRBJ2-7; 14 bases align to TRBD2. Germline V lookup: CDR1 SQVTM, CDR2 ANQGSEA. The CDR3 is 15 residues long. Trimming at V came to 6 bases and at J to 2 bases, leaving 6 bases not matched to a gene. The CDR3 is CSVGLAGASPYEQYF. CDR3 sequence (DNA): TGCAGCGTGGGACTAGCGGGAGCAAGCCCCTACGAGCAGTACTTC.

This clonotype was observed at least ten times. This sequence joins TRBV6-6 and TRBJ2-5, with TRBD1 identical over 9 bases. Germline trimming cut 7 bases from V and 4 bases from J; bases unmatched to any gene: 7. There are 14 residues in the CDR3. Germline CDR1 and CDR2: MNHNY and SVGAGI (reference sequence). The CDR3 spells CASNLGQGRETQYF. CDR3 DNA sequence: TGTGCCAGCAATTTAGGACAGGGGAGAGAGACCCAGTACTTC.

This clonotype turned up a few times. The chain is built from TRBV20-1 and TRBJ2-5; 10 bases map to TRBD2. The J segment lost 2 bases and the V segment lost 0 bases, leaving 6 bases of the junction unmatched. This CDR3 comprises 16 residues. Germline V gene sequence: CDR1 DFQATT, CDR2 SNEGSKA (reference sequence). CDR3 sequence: CSAREGVAGGQETQYF. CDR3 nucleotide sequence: TGCAGTGCTAGAGAAGGGGTAGCGGGGGGTCAAGAGACCCAGTACTTC.

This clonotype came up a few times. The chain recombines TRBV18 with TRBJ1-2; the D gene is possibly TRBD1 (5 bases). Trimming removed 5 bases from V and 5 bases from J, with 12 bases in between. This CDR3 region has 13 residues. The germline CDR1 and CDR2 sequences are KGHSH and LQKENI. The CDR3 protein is CASSMAGGYGYTF. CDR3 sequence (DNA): TGTGCCAGCTCAATGGCCGGGGGATATGGCTACACCTTC.

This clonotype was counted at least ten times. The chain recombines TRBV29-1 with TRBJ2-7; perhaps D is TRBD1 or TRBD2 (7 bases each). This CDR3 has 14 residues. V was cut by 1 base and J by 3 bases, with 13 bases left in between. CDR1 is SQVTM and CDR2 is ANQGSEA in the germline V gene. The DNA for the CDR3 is TGCAGCGTTGAAGGGAGCGGGACAGACTACGAGCAGTACTTC. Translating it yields CSVEGSGTDYEQYF.

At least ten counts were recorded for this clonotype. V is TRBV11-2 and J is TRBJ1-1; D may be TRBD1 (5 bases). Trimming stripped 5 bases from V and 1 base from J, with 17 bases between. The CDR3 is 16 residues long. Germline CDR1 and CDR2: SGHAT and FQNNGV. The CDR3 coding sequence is TGTGCCAGCAGCCCATGGCCCTACAGGTCGAACACTGAAGCTTTCTTT. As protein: CASSPWPYRSNTEAFF.

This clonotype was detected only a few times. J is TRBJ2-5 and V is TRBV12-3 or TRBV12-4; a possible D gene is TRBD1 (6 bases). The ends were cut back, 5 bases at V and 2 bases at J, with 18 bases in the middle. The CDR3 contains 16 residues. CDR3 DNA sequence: TGTGCCAGCAGTAACAAGCTCCGGACAGTACAAGAGACCCAGTACTTC. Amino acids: CASSNKLRTVQETQYF.

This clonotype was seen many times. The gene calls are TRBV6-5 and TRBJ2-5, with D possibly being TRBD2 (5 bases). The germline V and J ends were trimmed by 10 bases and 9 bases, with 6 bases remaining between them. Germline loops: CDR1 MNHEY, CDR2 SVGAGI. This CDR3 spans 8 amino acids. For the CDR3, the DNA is TGTGCCACGGAGGCCCAGTACTTC. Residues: CATEAQYF.

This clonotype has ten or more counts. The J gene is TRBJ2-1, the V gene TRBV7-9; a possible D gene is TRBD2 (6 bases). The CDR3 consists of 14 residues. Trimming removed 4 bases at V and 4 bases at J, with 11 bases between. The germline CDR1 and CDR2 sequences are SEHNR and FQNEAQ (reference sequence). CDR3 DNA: TGTGCCAGCAGCTCTCTGGCGGGGTACAATGAGCAGTTCTTC. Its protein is CASSSLAGYNEQFF.

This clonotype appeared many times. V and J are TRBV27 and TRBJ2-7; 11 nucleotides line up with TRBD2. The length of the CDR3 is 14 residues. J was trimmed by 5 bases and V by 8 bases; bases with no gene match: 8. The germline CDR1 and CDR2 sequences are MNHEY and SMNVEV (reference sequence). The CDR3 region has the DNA TGTGCCAGCCAAAATAGCGGGAGGGCCCACGAGCAGTACTTC. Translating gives CASQNSGRAHEQYF.

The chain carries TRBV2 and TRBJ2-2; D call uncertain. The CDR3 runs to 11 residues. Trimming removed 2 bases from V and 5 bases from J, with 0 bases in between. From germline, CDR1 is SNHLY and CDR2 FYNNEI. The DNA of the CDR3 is TGTGCCAGCAGTGAAACCGGGGAGCTGTTTTTT. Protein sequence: CASSETGELFF.

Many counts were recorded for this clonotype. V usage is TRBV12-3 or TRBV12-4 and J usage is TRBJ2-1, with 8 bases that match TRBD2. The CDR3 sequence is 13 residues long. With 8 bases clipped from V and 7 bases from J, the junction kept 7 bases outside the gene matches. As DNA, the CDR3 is TGTGCCAGCCAGAGTCCGGGGGGGAATGAGCAGTTCTTC. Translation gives CASQSPGGNEQFF.

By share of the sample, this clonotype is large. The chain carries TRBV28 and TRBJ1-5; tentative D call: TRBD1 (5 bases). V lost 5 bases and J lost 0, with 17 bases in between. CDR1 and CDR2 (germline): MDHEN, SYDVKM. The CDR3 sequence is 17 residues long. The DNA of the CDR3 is TGTGCCAGCAGTCCGGGGACGTATATCTATAGCAATCAGCCCCAGCATTTT. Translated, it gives CASSPGTYIYSNQPQHF. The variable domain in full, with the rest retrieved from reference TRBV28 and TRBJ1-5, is DVKVTQSSRYLVKRTGEKVFLECVQDMDHENMFWYRQDPGLGLRLIYFSYDVKMKEKGDIPEGYSVSREKKERFSLILESASTNQTSMYLCASSPGTYIYSNQPQHFGDGTRLSIL.

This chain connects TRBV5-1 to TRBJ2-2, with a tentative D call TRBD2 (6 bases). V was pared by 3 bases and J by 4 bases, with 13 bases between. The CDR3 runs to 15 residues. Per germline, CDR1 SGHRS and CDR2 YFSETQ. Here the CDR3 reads CASSSRDSSTGELFF. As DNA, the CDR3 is TGCGCCAGCAGCTCCCGGGACTCTAGCACCGGGGAGCTGTTTTTT.

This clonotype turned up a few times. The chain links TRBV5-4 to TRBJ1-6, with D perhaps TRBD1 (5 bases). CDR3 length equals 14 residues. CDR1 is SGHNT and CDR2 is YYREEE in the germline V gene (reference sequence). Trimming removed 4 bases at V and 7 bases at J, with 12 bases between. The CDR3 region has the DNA TGTGCCAGCAGCAGTGAGACAGTCAATTCACCCCTCCACTTT. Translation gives CASSSETVNSPLHF.

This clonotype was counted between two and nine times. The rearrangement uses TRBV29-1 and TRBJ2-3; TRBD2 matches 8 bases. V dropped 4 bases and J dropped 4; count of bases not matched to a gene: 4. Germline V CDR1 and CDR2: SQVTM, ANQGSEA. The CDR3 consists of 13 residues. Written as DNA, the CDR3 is TGCAGCGTTGGTAGCGGGAAGGCAGATACGCAGTATTTT. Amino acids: CSVGSGKADTQYF.

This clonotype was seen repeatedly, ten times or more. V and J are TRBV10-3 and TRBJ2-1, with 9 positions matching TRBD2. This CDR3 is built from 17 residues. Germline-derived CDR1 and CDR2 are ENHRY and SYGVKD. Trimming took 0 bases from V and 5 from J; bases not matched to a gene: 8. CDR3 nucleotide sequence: TGTGCCATCAGTGAGTCGAAGGCTAGCGGGGACAACAATGAGCAGTTCTTC. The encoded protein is CAISESKASGDNNEQFF.

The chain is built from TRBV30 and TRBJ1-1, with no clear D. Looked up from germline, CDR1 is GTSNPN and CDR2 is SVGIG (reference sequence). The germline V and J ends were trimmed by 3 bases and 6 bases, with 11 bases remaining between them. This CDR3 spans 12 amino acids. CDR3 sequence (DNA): TGTGCCTGGAGCGACATCGGAGCTGAAGCTTTCTTT. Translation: CAWSDIGAEAFF.

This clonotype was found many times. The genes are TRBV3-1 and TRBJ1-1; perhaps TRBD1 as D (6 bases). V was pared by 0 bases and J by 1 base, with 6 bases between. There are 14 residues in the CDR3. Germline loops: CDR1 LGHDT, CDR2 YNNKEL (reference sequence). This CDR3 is CASSQEGGNTEAFF. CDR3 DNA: TGTGCCAGCAGCCAAGAAGGGGGGAACACTGAAGCTTTCTTT. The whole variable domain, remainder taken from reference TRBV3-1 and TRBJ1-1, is DTAVSQTPKYLVTQMGNDKSIKCEQNLGHDTMYWYKQDSKKFLKIMFSYNNKELIINETVPNRFSPKSPDKAHLNLHINSLELGDSAVYFCASSQEGGNTEAFFGQGTRLTVV.

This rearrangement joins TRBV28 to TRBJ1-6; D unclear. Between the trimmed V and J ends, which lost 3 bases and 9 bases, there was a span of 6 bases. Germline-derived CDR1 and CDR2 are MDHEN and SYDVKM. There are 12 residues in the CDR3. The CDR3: CASSLVPSPLHF. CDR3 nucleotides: TGTGCCAGCAGTTTGGTCCCTTCACCCCTCCACTTT. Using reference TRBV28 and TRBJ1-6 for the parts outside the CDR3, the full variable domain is DVKVTQSSRYLVKRTGEKVFLECVQDMDHENMFWYRQDPGLGLRLIYFSYDVKMKEKGDIPEGYSVSREKKERFSLILESASTNQTSMYLCASSLVPSPLHFGNGTRLTVT.

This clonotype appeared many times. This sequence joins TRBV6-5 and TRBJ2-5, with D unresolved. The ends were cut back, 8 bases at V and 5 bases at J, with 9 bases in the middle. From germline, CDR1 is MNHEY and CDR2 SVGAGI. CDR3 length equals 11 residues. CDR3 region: CASRVGETQYF. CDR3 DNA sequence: TGTGCCAGCCGGGTCGGGGAGACCCAGTACTTC.

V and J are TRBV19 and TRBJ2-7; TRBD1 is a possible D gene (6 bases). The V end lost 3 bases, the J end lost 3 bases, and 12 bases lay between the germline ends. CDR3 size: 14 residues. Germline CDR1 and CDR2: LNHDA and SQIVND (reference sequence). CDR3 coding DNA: TGTGCCAGTAGTATCCAACAGGGAAACTACGAGCAGTACTTC. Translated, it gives CASSIQQGNYEQYF.

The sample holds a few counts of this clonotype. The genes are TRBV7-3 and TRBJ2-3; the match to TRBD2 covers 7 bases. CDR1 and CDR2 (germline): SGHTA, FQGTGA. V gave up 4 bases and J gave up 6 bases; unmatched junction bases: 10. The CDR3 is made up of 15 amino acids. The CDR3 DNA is TGTGCCAGCAGCTATTCGACTAGCCCGCGCGATACGCAGTATTTT. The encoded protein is CASSYSTSPRDTQYF. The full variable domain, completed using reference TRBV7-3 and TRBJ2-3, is GAGVSQTPSNKVTEKGKYVELRCDPISGHTALYWYRQSLGQGPEFLIYFQGTGAADDSGLPNDRFFAVRPEGSVSTLKIQRTERGDSAVYLCASSYSTSPRDTQYFGPGTRLTVL.

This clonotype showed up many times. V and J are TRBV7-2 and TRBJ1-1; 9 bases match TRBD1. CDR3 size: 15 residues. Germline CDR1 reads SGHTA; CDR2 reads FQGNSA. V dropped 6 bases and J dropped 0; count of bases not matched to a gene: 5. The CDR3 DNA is TGTGCCAGCAGAACCGGGACAGGGATGAACACTGAAGCTTTCTTT. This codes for CASRTGTGMNTEAFF. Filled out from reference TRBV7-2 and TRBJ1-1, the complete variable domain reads GAGVSQSPSNKVTEKGKDVELRCDPISGHTALYWYRQSLGQGLEFLIYFQGNSAPDKSGLPSDRFSAERTGGSVSTLTIQRTQQEDSAVYLCASRTGTGMNTEAFFGQGTRLTVV.

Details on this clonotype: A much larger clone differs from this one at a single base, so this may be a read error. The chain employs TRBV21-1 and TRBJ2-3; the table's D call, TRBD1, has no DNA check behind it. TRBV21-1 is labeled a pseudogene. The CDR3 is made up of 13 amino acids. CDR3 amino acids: CTSGQGSSDTQYF. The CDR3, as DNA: TGTACCAGCGGACAGGGATCTTCAGATACGCAGTATTTT.

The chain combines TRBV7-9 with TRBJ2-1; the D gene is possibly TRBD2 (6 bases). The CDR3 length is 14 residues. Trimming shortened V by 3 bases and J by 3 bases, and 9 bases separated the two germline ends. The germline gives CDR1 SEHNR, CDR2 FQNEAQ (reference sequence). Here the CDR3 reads CASSLLGSYNEQFF. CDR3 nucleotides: TGTGCCAGCAGCTTGCTCGGGAGCTACAATGAGCAGTTCTTC.

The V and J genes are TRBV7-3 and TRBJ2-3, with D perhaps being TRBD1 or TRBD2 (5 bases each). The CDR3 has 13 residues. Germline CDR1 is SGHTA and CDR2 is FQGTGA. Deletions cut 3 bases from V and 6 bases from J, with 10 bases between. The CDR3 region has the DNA TGTGCCAGCAGCTTGAGAGAGGGGGATACGCAGTATTTT. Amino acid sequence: CASSLREGDTQYF.

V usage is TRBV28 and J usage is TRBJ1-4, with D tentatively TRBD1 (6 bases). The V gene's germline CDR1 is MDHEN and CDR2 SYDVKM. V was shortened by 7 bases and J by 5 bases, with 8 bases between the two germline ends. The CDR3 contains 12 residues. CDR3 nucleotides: TGTGCCAGCAAGGGGGGGAATGAAAAACTGTTTTTT. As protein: CASKGGNEKLFF.